This T cell receptor beta chain was observed in a study of a mutant IDH1 vaccine in newly diagnosed glioma. Study at large: Initiation of the vaccine course occurred 4-6 weeks after radiotherapy alone, or alongside temozolomide cycles. Study-wide results and caveats: Pseudoprogression apparently tracked independently of changes in top peripheral T cell clonotypes.

Repertoires were generated with immunoSEQ multiplex PCR, while TCRdb's copy carries only in-frame clones and drops some. This sample carries about 23,000 clones, roughly 84% of them seen once, and the ten largest clones take about 2.7%. CDR1 MNHEY and CDR2 SMNVEV come from the germline V gene (reference sequence). The CDR3 has 15 residues. Trimming took 6 bases from V and 11 from J; bases not matched to a gene: 11. Notes on this clone: Its specificity is unknown.

Sample time point: week 47, end of study. The vaccine gave 300 ug of a 20-mer mutant IDH1 peptide subcutaneously per dose. The sequencing used PBMCs, collected from a glioma patient whose treatment included an IDH1 peptide vaccine. This clonotype was obtained from a man aged 40-49 years with glioma. The V and J genes are TRBV27 and TRBJ2-3; 13 bases agree with TRBD2. CDR3 nucleotide sequence: TGTGCCAGCAGCCCTGGGACTAGCGGGGTAAGGGTGCAGTATTTT. Its protein product is CASSPGTSGVRVQYF.